These 15 T cell receptor beta chains were sequenced from one sample in a study of T cell responses to AZD1222 COVID-19 vaccine. Using immunoSEQ multiplex PCR, the repertoire was profiled, and TCRdb retains in-frame clones only, with some absent. The data contain roughly 83,000 clones, about 83% of them singletons. The sample in question was peripheral blood, obtained on day 0 of AZD1222 vaccination. These TCRs come from an adult in good health.

This chain joins TRBV5-6 and TRBJ1-1, with D tentatively TRBD1 (6 bases). This CDR3 spans 15 amino acids. Germline V gives CDR1 SGHDT, CDR2 YYEEEE. The ends were cut back, 2 bases at V and 1 base at J, with 12 bases in the middle. CDR3 nucleotide sequence: TGTGCCAGCAGCTTCGTAGGACAGCAGAACACTGAAGCTTTCTTT. It codes for CASSFVGQQNTEAFF. The full variable domain, in which reference TRBV5-6 and TRBJ1-1 provide the parts outside the CDR3, is DAGVTQSPTHLIKTRGQQVTLRCSPKSGHDTVSWYQQALGQGPQFIFQYYEEEERQRGNFPDRFSGHQFPNYSSELNVNALLLGDSALYLCASSFVGQQNTEAFFGQGTRLTVV.

The chain has TRBV3-1 (or the pseudogene TRBV3-2) and TRBJ2-3, with 7 bases lining up with TRBD1. The CDR3 runs to 16 residues. J lost 8 bases, V lost 0 bases, and 11 bases had no gene match. Germline V gene data show CDR1 as LGHDT and CDR2 as YNNKEL (reference sequence). The chain's CDR3 is CASSQEVPGGSSTQYF. CDR3 nucleotides: TGTGCCAGCAGCCAAGAAGTGCCAGGGGGTAGCAGTACGCAGTATTTT.

J is TRBJ2-1 and V is TRBV2, with 11 bases that match TRBD2. Looked up from germline, CDR1 is SNHLY and CDR2 is FYNNEI. V dropped 6 bases and J dropped 7; count of bases not matched to a gene: 8. This CDR3 comprises 15 residues. The DNA for the CDR3 is TGTGCCAGCAGAGTCCTAGCGGGAGGATGGAATGAGCAGTTCTTC. It codes for CASRVLAGGWNEQFF.

This sequence joins TRBV19 and TRBJ1-2; TRBD1 aligns across 9 bases. Germline V lookup: CDR1 LNHDA, CDR2 SQIVND (reference sequence). The CDR3 length is 17 residues. The ends lost 7 bases at V and 6 bases at J; junction bases unmatched: 18. As DNA, the CDR3 is TGTGCCAGTACATCGTATACTTCGGGACAGGGTTTAAATGGCTACACCTTC. Protein product: CASTSYTSGQGLNGYTF.

This chain uses TRBV28 with TRBJ1-5; 9 bases line up with TRBD1. This CDR3 spans 14 amino acids. In germline, CDR1 is MDHEN, CDR2 SYDVKM. With 6 bases clipped from V and 6 bases from J, the junction kept 6 bases outside the gene matches. The CDR3 sequence: CASSSGTGIQPQHF. CDR3 nucleotides: TGTGCCAGCAGCTCCGGGACAGGGATTCAGCCCCAGCATTTT. Variable domain in full (rest from reference TRBV28 and TRBJ1-5): DVKVTQSSRYLVKRTGEKVFLECVQDMDHENMFWYRQDPGLGLRLIYFSYDVKMKEKGDIPEGYSVSREKKERFSLILESASTNQTSMYLCASSSGTGIQPQHFGDGTRLSIL.

The J gene is TRBJ1-1, the V gene TRBV6-5; D may be TRBD1 (6 bases). V was trimmed by 5 bases and J by 0 bases, leaving 13 bases between them. The CDR3 extends over 15 amino acids. CDR1 is MNHEY, CDR2 SVGAGI, per germline. The CDR3 bases are TGTGCCAGCAGTCCAGGACAGTTTCTGAACACTGAAGCTTTCTTT. Residues: CASSPGQFLNTEAFF.

This clone was recorded once. The J gene is TRBJ1-2, the V gene TRBV3-1 (or the pseudogene TRBV3-2); D gene unclear. Trimming removed 1 base at V and 4 bases at J, with 7 bases between. This CDR3 is 13 amino acids long. Germline assignment: CDR1 LGHDT and CDR2 YNNKEL (reference sequence). The chain's CDR3 is CASSQGPAYGYTF. The DNA for the CDR3 is TGTGCCAGCAGCCAAGGGCCCGCCTATGGCTACACCTTC.

The V gene is TRBV4-1, the J gene TRBJ1-5; perhaps TRBD1 as D (6 bases). The CDR3 length is 15 residues. Trimming cost V 3 bases and J 6 bases, with 15 bases left between them. Germline-derived CDR1 and CDR2 are MGHRA and YSYEKL. The CDR3 protein is CASSQVTGSLQPQHF. CDR3 nucleotides: TGCGCCAGCAGCCAGGTAACAGGGTCCCTTCAGCCCCAGCATTTT.

J is TRBJ1-4 and V is TRBV18; weak D call: TRBD1 (5 bases). The CDR3 loop spans 14 amino acids. The V end lost 3 bases, the J end lost 4 bases, and 9 bases lay between the germline ends. In germline, CDR1 is KGHSH, CDR2 LQKENI. The CDR3 here is CASSPQGVNEKLFF. The CDR3 nucleotides are TGTGCCAGCTCACCTCAAGGGGTTAATGAAAAACTGTTTTTT.

This chain links TRBV11-3 with TRBJ2-1; D possibly corresponds to TRBD1 (6 bases). CDR1 and CDR2 (germline): SGHNT, YENEEA. The V end lost 5 bases, the J end lost 4 bases, and 15 bases lay between the germline ends. The CDR3 length is 15 residues. The CDR3 spells CASSGVGHTYNEQFF. CDR3 coding DNA: TGTGCCAGCAGCGGAGTGGGACATACATACAATGAGCAGTTCTTC.

This chain connects TRBV6-2 or TRBV6-3 to TRBJ1-5; the match to TRBD1 covers 7 bases. V lost 2 bases, J lost 2 bases, and 3 bases stayed unmatched. CDR1 MNHEY and CDR2 SVGEGT come from the germline V gene. The CDR3 length is 15 residues. Written as DNA, the CDR3 is TGTGCCAGCAGTTACCGACAGGGTCGCAATCAGCCCCAGCATTTT. Its protein product is CASSYRQGRNQPQHF.

The chain recombines TRBV6-6 with TRBJ2-3; D perhaps matches TRBD2 (5 bases). Germline CDR1 reads MNHNY; CDR2 reads SVGAGI (reference sequence). The CDR3 is 16 residues long. Trimming took 2 bases from V and 2 from J, leaving 14 bases between them. CDR3 sequence reads: CASSYDSGEPTDTQYF. DNA of the CDR3: TGTGCCAGCAGTTACGATTCTGGGGAGCCCACAGATACGCAGTATTTT.

A single count supports this clone. This chain links TRBV10-3 with TRBJ2-7, with 8 bases aligning to TRBD1. Germline V lookup: CDR1 ENHRY, CDR2 SYGVKD. V lost 6 bases and J lost 5; bases outside the gene matches: 3. The CDR3 length is 12 residues. The CDR3 DNA follows: TGTGCCATCAGGGCGACAGGGGACGAGCAGTACTTC. Protein: CAIRATGDEQYF.

The chain is built from TRBV27 and TRBJ1-5; 8 bases fit TRBD1. The CDR3 is 15 residues long. The V gene's germline CDR1 is MNHEY and CDR2 SMNVEV (reference sequence). V was clipped by 2 bases and J by 6 bases; unmatched bases: 6. The CDR3 reads CASSLRTGLGQPQHF. DNA of the CDR3: TGTGCCAGCAGTTTACGGACAGGGTTGGGTCAGCCCCAGCATTTT.

The chain carries TRBV19 and TRBJ1-6, with D tentatively TRBD1 (6 bases). The CDR3 is 13 amino acids. Trimming left V 6 bases short and J 14 bases short, with 17 bases between. Germline assignment: CDR1 LNHDA and CDR2 SQIVND (reference sequence). Written as DNA, the CDR3 is TGTGCCAGTAGCGTCGGGACATTATTCACCCTCCACTTT. This gives the protein CASSVGTLFTLHF.